This TCR beta chain was recovered during a study of blood T cell repertoires in COVID-19. Study-level background: The United States, Italy and Spain were the sources of the acute and convalescent COVID-19 samples. Nucleic acid was either cDNA or gDNA, and it came from T cells, B-cell-depleted T cells, or PBMCs.

CDR3 length equals 15 residues. Germline lookup yields CDR1 SEHNR and CDR2 FQNEAQ (reference sequence). V lost 0 bases to trimming and J lost 6 bases, with 15 bases between them. In the original analysis: By means of reference gene primer amplification, nucleated cell counts were estimated. Sequenced by immunoSEQ multiplex PCR; TCRdb stores in-frame clones only, minus some. That table gives V, J and clone size, and the DNA gave D and trimming. The table includes around 310,000 clones, about 91% detected once. Specimen: peripheral blood. This TCR came from a woman between 55 and 75 years old with acute or convalescent COVID-19. This chain uses TRBV7-9 with TRBJ2-7; tentative D call: TRBD1 (6 bases). The CDR3 DNA follows: TGTGCCAGCAGCTTAGCCGGACACGTCAGGGGCGAGCAGTACTTC. This gives the protein CASSLAGHVRGEQYF.